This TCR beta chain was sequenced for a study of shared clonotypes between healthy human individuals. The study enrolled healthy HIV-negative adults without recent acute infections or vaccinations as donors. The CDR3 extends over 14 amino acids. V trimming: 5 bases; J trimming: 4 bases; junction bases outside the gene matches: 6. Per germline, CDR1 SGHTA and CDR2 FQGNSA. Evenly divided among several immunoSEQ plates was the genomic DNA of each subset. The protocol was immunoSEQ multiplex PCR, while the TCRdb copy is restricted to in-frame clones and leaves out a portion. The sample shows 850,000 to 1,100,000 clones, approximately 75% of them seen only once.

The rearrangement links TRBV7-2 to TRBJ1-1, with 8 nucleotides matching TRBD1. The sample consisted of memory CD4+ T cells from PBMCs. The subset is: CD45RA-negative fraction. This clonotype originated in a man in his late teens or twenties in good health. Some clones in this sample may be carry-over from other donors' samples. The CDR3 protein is CASSPGQAFTEAFF. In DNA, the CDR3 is TGTGCCAGCAGCCCGGGACAGGCTTTCACTGAAGCTTTCTTT.